A selection of T cell receptor beta chains follows, all from one sample in a study of naive and memory T cell subsets. Each CDR3 protein is one row after TCRdb ran MiXCR on the UMI-ligation and nested PCR reads. In the table there are 150,000 or so distinct CDR3 sequences, over 20% of which are singletons. Sequencing input: naive CD4+ T cells from blood. These receptors were obtained from a human donor in good health. Both conserved end residues are part of each CDR3. The order of the fields is D gene, clone size, V gene, J gene, CDR3 protein, CDR3 DNA. D genes are given only for firm matches. Clone size is shown for a subset of rows, as once, few, many or a class of expanded clone.

.	few	TRBV12-3/TRBV12-4	TRBJ2-3	CASSLDSPWVDTQYF	TGTGCCAGCAGTTTAGATAGTCCTTGGGTAGATACGCAGTATTTT
.	few	TRBV29-1	TRBJ1-3	CSVEKGVGNTIYF	TGCAGCGTTGAAAAAGGGGTTGGAAACACCATATATTTT
TRBD1	few	TRBV19	TRBJ1-5	CASSTDRGSNQPQHF	TGTGCCAGTAGTACGGACAGGGGAAGCAATCAGCCCCAGCATTTT
.	.	TRBV12-3/TRBV12-4	TRBJ2-5	CASRSGAGPETQYF	TGTGCCAGCAGGAGCGGTGCAGGCCCAGAGACCCAGTACTTC
.	few	TRBV28	TRBJ2-7	CASSLGGVEGYEQYF	TGTGCCAGCAGCCTAGGAGGAGTTGAAGGCTACGAGCAGTACTTC
.	.	TRBV18	TRBJ2-3	CASSPLGTSTDTQYF	TGTGCCAGCTCACCCCTCGGAACTAGCACAGATACGCAGTATTTT
.	.	TRBV7-9	TRBJ1-1	CASSPPGNRNTEAFF	TGTGCCAGCAGCCCCCCGGGAAACCGTAACACTGAAGCTTTCTTT
.	many	TRBV29-1	TRBJ2-5	CSVGFKTDGTQYF	TGCAGCGTTGGGTTCAAGACGGACGGGACCCAGTACTTC
.	few	TRBV29-1	TRBJ2-5	CSVEGLGETQYF	TGCAGCGTTGAAGGACTCGGAGAGACCCAGTACTTC
TRBD1	.	TRBV5-1	TRBJ2-1	CASSLARTGWDEQFF	TGCGCCAGCAGCTTGGCTCGGACAGGGTGGGATGAGCAGTTCTTC